This T cell receptor (beta chain) was recovered during a study of shared clonotypes between healthy human individuals. Nashville, Tennessee was home to all donors, each a Caucasian adult. Whole-study results and caveats: The study found roughly 5.3% of naive CD4 clonotypes shared across a few donors.

TCRdb keeps only in-frame clones here, not all; method: immunoSEQ multiplex PCR. The repertoire consists of roughly 1.4 million clones, with approximately 98.5% occurring once and the leading ten covering approximately 0.38%. The CDR3 has 16 residues. V gave up 1 base and J gave up 0 bases, with 9 bases separating them. In germline, CDR1 is SGHTA, CDR2 FQGTGA. As concerns this clone: Its target is unknown.

V and J are TRBV7-3 and TRBJ2-2; tentative D call: TRBD2 (5 bases). Sequenced: naive CD4+ T cells sorted from blood. Subset indicated: CD45RA+ positively selected. This TCR was sampled from a man under 40 in good health. The chain's CDR3 is CASSLRISANTGELFF. The CDR3 DNA reads TGTGCCAGCAGCTTAAGGATTAGCGCGAACACCGGGGAGCTGTTTTTT. The entire variable domain, with the rest obtained from reference TRBV7-3 and TRBJ2-2, is as follows: GAGVSQTPSNKVTEKGKYVELRCDPISGHTALYWYRQSLGQGPEFLIYFQGTGAADDSGLPNDRFFAVRPEGSVSTLKIQRTERGDSAVYLCASSLRISANTGELFFGEGSRLTVL.